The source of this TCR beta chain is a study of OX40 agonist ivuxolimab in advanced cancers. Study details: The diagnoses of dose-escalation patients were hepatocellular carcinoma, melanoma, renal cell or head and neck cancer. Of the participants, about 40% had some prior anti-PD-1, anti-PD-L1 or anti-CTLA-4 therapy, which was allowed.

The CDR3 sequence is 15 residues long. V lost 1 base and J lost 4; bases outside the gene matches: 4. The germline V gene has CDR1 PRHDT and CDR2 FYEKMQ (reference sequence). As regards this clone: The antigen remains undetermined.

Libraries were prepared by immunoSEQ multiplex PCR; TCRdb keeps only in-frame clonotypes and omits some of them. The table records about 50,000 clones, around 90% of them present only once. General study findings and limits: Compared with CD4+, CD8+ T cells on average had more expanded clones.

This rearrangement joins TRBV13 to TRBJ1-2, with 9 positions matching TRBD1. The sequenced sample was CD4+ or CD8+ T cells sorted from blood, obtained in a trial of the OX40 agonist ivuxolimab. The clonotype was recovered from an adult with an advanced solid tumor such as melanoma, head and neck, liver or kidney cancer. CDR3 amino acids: CASSLDTGGSYGYTF. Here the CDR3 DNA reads TGTGCCAGCAGCTTAGACACAGGGGGCAGCTATGGCTACACCTTC.